Following are 27 T cell receptor beta chains from one sample sequenced in a study of Graves' ophthalmopathy and Graves' hyperthyroidism. For repertoire sequencing, the TCR beta CDR3 regions were amplified from RNA transcripts. HTBI primers served in a first-round RT-PCR, which a second-round multiplex PCR followed. TCRdb called the multiplex PCR reads again in MiXCR, with one record for every CDR3 protein. The table shows a few hundred thousand distinct CDR3 sequences, with roughly a sixth occurring only once. Material for sequencing was peripheral blood. All receptors derive from an adult woman with stable Graves' hyperthyroidism.

The rearrangement links TRBV19 to TRBJ1-2; no firm D call. V lost 0 bases and J 7 bases, leaving 15 bases between the germline ends. The CDR3 spans 15 residues. Germline CDR1 LNHDA, CDR2 SQIVND (reference sequence). CDR3 loop: CASSIDPSGKSGYTF. The CDR3 DNA follows: TGTGCCAGTAGTATAGATCCATCGGGCAAGAGTGGCTACACCTTC.

This clonotype was counted many times. This sequence joins TRBV2 and TRBJ1-6; D is uncertain. The V gene lost 7 bases and the J gene lost 10 bases, with 11 bases spanning the gap. This CDR3 has 12 amino acids. From germline, CDR1 is SNHLY and CDR2 FYNNEI. The CDR3 reads CASMEDGSPLHF. The DNA of the CDR3 is TGTGCCAGCATGGAAGACGGGTCACCCCTCCACTTT.

This clonotype was observed many times. The J gene is TRBJ1-5, the V gene TRBV6-1, with TRBD1 matching 7 bases. The germline gives CDR1 MNHNS, CDR2 SASEGT. The CDR3 runs 17 residues. The V gene end was trimmed by 2 bases and the J gene end by 6 bases; junction bases not matched to a gene: 13. CDR3 sequence reads: CASSEFWGGQSAQPQHF. The DNA for the CDR3 is TGTGCCAGCAGTGAATTTTGGGGGGGACAGAGTGCTCAGCCCCAGCATTTT.

This clonotype showed up just a few times. V usage is TRBV14 and J usage is TRBJ2-7; TRBD1 aligns across 8 bases. The CDR3 contains 19 residues. V was clipped by 1 base and J by 2 bases; unmatched bases: 16. CDR1 and CDR2 from the germline V gene are SGHDN and FVKESK. CDR3 sequence (DNA): TGTGCCAGCAGCCAAGCCTTCAAGCGGGCAGGGGGCTTTCCCTACGAGCAGTACTTC. It yields the protein CASSQAFKRAGGFPYEQYF.

This clonotype was recorded at least ten times. The chain couples TRBV25-1 to TRBJ2-7; a weak D match, TRBD2 (6 bases). Trimming took 5 bases from V and 7 from J, leaving 21 bases between them. This CDR3 has 15 residues. The germline gives CDR1 MGHDK, CDR2 SYGVNS. The CDR3 region is CASSPFSGGLREQYF. CDR3 DNA sequence: TGTGCCAGCAGTCCGTTTAGCGGAGGGTTGCGTGAGCAGTACTTC.

This clonotype showed up many times. The chain uses TRBV13 and TRBJ2-5; the D gene is possibly TRBD2 (6 bases). Trimming cost V 1 base and J 6 bases, with 12 bases left between them. CDR1 and CDR2 (germline): PRHDT, FYEKMQ (reference sequence). The CDR3 runs 14 residues. The CDR3 protein is CASSLVGGSQTQYF. The CDR3 DNA reads as TGTGCCAGCAGCTTAGTCGGGGGATCGCAGACCCAGTACTTC. The full variable domain, its missing parts supplied by reference TRBV13 and TRBJ2-5, is AAGVIQSPRHLIKEKRETATLKCYPIPRHDTVYWYQQGPGQDPQFLISFYEKMQSDKGSIPDRFSAQQFSDYHSELNMSSLELGDSALYFCASSLVGGSQTQYFGPGTRLLVL.

This clonotype was seen ten or more times. The rearrangement uses TRBV5-5 and TRBJ2-2; D uncertain. The germline V gene has CDR1 SGHKS and CDR2 YYEKEE (reference sequence). The CDR3 has 13 residues. V shed 9 bases and J shed 1 base, with 10 bases lying between them. This CDR3 reads CATAAWNTGELFF. The CDR3 DNA sequence: TGTGCCACCGCGGCCTGGAACACCGGGGAGCTGTTTTTT.

This clonotype was recorded at least ten times. The chain couples TRBV15 to TRBJ2-2; 11 bases agree with TRBD1. The CDR3 is 16 residues long. The germline CDR1 and CDR2 sequences are LNHNV and YYDKDF (reference sequence). Trimming took 3 bases from V and 6 from J; bases not matched to a gene: 6. The CDR3 DNA sequence: TGTGCCACCAGCAGGGCGAGGACAGGGGGCCCCGGGGAGCTGTTTTTT. It translates to CATSRARTGGPGELFF.

At least ten counts were recorded for this clonotype. The V and J genes are TRBV6-1 and TRBJ2-5; unclear D gene. CDR1 MNHNS and CDR2 SASEGT come from the germline V gene. The CDR3 is 13 amino acids. Trimming took off 3 bases at V and 5 bases at J, with 10 bases between the two ends. The CDR3 sequence is CASSDGGWETQYF. DNA of the CDR3: TGTGCCAGCAGTGATGGTGGGTGGGAGACCCAGTACTTC.

A few counts support this clonotype. The V and J genes are TRBV7-3 and TRBJ2-2; D call uncertain. Germline V lookup: CDR1 SGHTA, CDR2 FQGTGA. This CDR3 has 11 residues. V was shortened by 4 bases and J by 10 bases, with 7 bases between the two germline ends. The CDR3 DNA reads as TGTGCCAGCAGCTCCAATGAGGAGCTGTTTTTT. Encoded protein: CASSSNEELFF.

This clonotype has ten or more counts. V gene TRBV7-8 combines with J gene TRBJ1-6; no reliable D call. The CDR3 has 16 residues. Looked up from germline, CDR1 is SGHVS and CDR2 is FQNEAQ. V lost 2 bases to trimming and J lost 3 bases, with 11 bases between them. CDR3 DNA: TGTGCCAGCAGCTTATCCTCGATAAACTATAATTCACCCCTCCACTTT. Amino acid sequence: CASSLSSINYNSPLHF.

Of note for this clonotype: This clone may be a read error of a much larger clone one base away. Here the CDR3 omits its conserved ending phenylalanine or tryptophan, so a read error is the likely source. V is TRBV30 and J is TRBJ1-2; 8 nucleotides match TRBD1. The CDR3 spans 16 residues. With 1 base clipped from V and 3 bases from J, the junction kept 10 bases outside the gene matches. Germline V gene data show CDR1 as GTSNPN and CDR2 as SVGIG (reference sequence). The CDR3 is CAWSDTGPGQDYGYTY. The CDR3 nucleotides are TGTGCCTGGAGTGATACGGGACCGGGACAGGACTATGGCTACACCTAC.

The chain uses TRBV28 and TRBJ2-7; D may be TRBD1 (6 bases). Trimming took off 5 bases at V and 3 bases at J, with 23 bases between the two ends. The CDR3 has 17 residues. CDR1 and CDR2 (germline): MDHEN, SYDVKM. The CDR3: CASSPRGAPWDIYEQYF. CDR3 DNA sequence: TGTGCCAGCAGTCCCCGGGGCGCTCCTTGGGACATCTACGAGCAGTACTTC.

The chain is built from TRBV30 and TRBJ1-2; 7 nucleotides align to TRBD1. The germline gives CDR1 GTSNPN, CDR2 SVGIG (reference sequence). The CDR3 sequence is 17 residues long. J gave up 4 bases and V 3 bases, and 17 bases lay outside the gene matches. The CDR3 bases are TGTGCCTGGAGGCCGGGCGGAGGGGGCGATAGGGGCTATGGCTACACCTTC. It codes for CAWRPGGGGDRGYGYTF.

This clonotype was recorded many times. The chain joins TRBV7-2 to TRBJ2-7; 9 bases agree with TRBD2. The CDR3 totals 15 residues. CDR1 is SGHTA, CDR2 FQGNSA, per germline. The V gene end was trimmed by 6 bases and the J gene end by 0 bases; junction bases not matched to a gene: 6. In DNA, the CDR3 is TGTGCCAGCAGTCTAGCGGGATCCCTCTCCTACGAGCAGTACTTC. Translating it yields CASSLAGSLSYEQYF.

This clonotype has only a few counts. The junction differs from germline at one of its ends, possibly a read error. V usage is TRBV6-4 and J usage is TRBJ2-6, with 7 bases fitting TRBD1. This CDR3 has 18 amino acids. Germline assignment: CDR1 MRHNA and CDR2 SNTAGT. CDR3 nucleotides: TGTGCCTGCAGTCTGAGACAGGGACCTTTCTCTGGGGCCAACGTCCTGACTTTC. This gives the protein CACSLRQGPFSGANVLTF.

This clonotype has more than one count but fewer than ten. A read error is possible here, since a much larger clone lies one base away. This sequence joins TRBV5-6 and TRBJ1-2, with D perhaps matching TRBD1 (5 bases). The CDR3 loop spans 15 amino acids. The V gene lost 2 bases and the J gene lost 8 bases, with 19 bases spanning the gap. The germline gives CDR1 SGHDT, CDR2 YYEEEE. DNA of the CDR3: TGTGCCAGCAGCTTCCGGGGCCCCCTTCTAGGCGGCTACACCTTC. It encodes CASSFRGPLLGGYTF.

The sample holds many counts of this clonotype. The CDR3 sequence: CASRAHKTGGIMGNQPQHF. CDR3 DNA: TGTGCCAGCAGGGCCCACAAGACAGGGGGGATAATGGGAAATCAGCCCCAGCATTTT. The V call is TRBV6-4, the J call TRBJ1-5; 9 bases match TRBD1. The J segment lost 4 bases and the V segment lost 6 bases, leaving 19 bases of the junction unmatched. This CDR3 comprises 19 residues. CDR1 is MRHNA, CDR2 SNTAGT, per germline.

The chain employs TRBV3-1 and TRBJ1-1; no clear D gene. The CDR3 covers 13 residues. Germline values: CDR1 LGHDT, CDR2 YNNKEL (reference sequence). The V end lost 6 bases, the J end lost 1 base, and 9 bases lay between the germline ends. DNA of the CDR3: TGTGCCAGCAGAGGGAGGGAGAACACTGAAGCTTTCTTT. Its translation is CASRGRENTEAFF.

There are many counts of this clonotype. The chain recombines TRBV9 with TRBJ2-7; D might be TRBD1 (6 bases). Trimming cost V 3 bases and J 3 bases, with 16 bases left between them. This CDR3 comprises 15 residues. Per germline, CDR1 SGDLS and CDR2 YYNGEE. CDR3 residues: CASSAKQGVNYEQYF. For the CDR3, the DNA is TGTGCCAGCAGCGCCAAACAGGGAGTTAACTACGAGCAGTACTTC.

This clonotype was recorded many times. This rearrangement joins TRBV27 to TRBJ2-2; TRBD2 agrees at 12 bases. The CDR3 length is 16 residues. Germline trimming cut 5 bases from V and 9 bases from J; bases unmatched to any gene: 10. CDR1 is MNHEY, CDR2 SMNVEV, per germline (reference sequence). The CDR3, as DNA: TGTGCCAGCAGTGCCCTAGCGGGAGGGCCGATCCGGGAGCTGTTTTTT. The encoded protein is CASSALAGGPIRELFF.

This clonotype was seen at least ten times. This chain uses TRBV12-3 or TRBV12-4 with TRBJ2-7, with D uncertain. Trimming shortened V by 0 bases and J by 0 bases, and 6 bases separated the two germline ends. The CDR3 totals 14 residues. CDR3 loop: CASSLARSSYEQYF. The CDR3 nucleotides are TGTGCCAGCAGTTTAGCCCGTAGCTCCTACGAGCAGTACTTC.

As concerns this clonotype: This CDR3 fails to terminate in the conserved phenylalanine or tryptophan, so it likely reflects a read error. The gene calls are TRBV6-2 or TRBV6-3 and TRBJ1-2; D gene uncertain. The V gene's germline CDR1 is MNHEY and CDR2 SVGEGT. The CDR3 contains 13 residues. Trimming took off 6 bases at V and 5 bases at J, with 13 bases between the two ends. CDR3 protein: CASSYIGAYGYTY. Here the CDR3 DNA reads TGTGCCAGCAGCTACATTGGAGCTTATGGCTACACCTAC.

This clonotype was seen at least ten times. The gene calls are TRBV29-1 and TRBJ2-5; D is possibly TRBD1 or TRBD2 (5 bases each). Germline V gives CDR1 SQVTM, CDR2 ANQGSEA. V lost 6 bases and J 3 bases, leaving 14 bases between the germline ends. This CDR3 comprises 13 residues. This CDR3 is CSVPPLGEETQYF. The CDR3 DNA reads as TGCAGCGTCCCGCCCTTGGGGGAAGAGACCCAGTACTTC.

The V and J genes are TRBV7-9 and TRBJ2-5, with D possibly being TRBD2 (6 bases). V was shortened by 5 bases and J by 4 bases, with 20 bases between the two germline ends. The CDR3 extends over 16 amino acids. Germline values: CDR1 SEHNR, CDR2 FQNEAQ (reference sequence). In DNA form, the CDR3 reads TGTGCCAGCAGCCTAAACCGGGGGTTGGGAGGAGAGACCCAGTACTTC. Encoded protein: CASSLNRGLGGETQYF.

In its sample, this clonotype was seen a few times. The CDR3 sequence is CAWRITGEWYNEQFF. CDR3 in DNA: TGTGCCTGGAGGATAACAGGGGAGTGGTACAATGAGCAGTTCTTC. The gene calls are TRBV30 and TRBJ2-1; 7 positions agree with TRBD1. The length of the CDR3 is 15 residues. The junction had 9 bases not matched to a gene; V was cut back by 3 bases and J by 4 bases. Germline CDR1 GTSNPN, CDR2 SVGIG (reference sequence). Variable domain in full (rest from reference TRBV30 and TRBJ2-1): SQTIHQWPATLVQPVGSPLSLECTVEGTSNPNLYWYRQAAGRGLQLLFYSVGIGQISSEVPQNLSASRPQDRQFILSSKKLLLSDSGFYLCAWRITGEWYNEQFFGPGTRLTVL.

This clonotype was detected many times. J is TRBJ2-2 and V is TRBV15, with a tentative D call TRBD1 (5 bases). CDR1 and CDR2 from the germline V gene are LNHNV and YYDKDF (reference sequence). V lost 0 bases to trimming and J lost 6 bases, with 11 bases between them. This CDR3 region has 15 residues. Written as DNA, the CDR3 is TGTGCCACCAGCAGAGATAGGGGCCATCCCGGGGAGCTGTTTTTT. This translates into CATSRDRGHPGELFF.